This entry lists 27 T cell receptor beta chains sequenced from one sample in a study of CD8 T cells in Susac syndrome. It was with random hexamers that about 0.45 to 1 ug RNA was reverse transcribed. MiXCR, run by TCRdb on the immunoSEQ multiplex PCR reads, gives a single entry per CDR3 protein. This sample carries 230,000 or so distinct CDR3 sequences, about 95% of them seen once, and the ten largest clones take 0.075% to 0.095%. Sequencing was done on a sample of CD4+ T cells from PBMCs. The origin of the receptors is a human donor with multiple sclerosis.

The V call is TRBV20-1, the J call TRBJ2-7; D remains ambiguous. Trimming left V 4 bases short and J 0 bases short, with 7 bases between. The germline gives CDR1 DFQATT, CDR2 SNEGSKA (reference sequence). The CDR3 loop spans 12 amino acids. The CDR3 nucleotides are TGCAGTGCTACTTTTCTCTCCTACGAGCAGTACTTC. Its translation is CSATFLSYEQYF.

The V call is TRBV12-3 or TRBV12-4, the J call TRBJ1-1; D remains unclear. V was trimmed by 1 base and J by 11 bases, leaving 11 bases between them. CDR3 length equals 12 residues. The CDR3 bases are TGTGCCAGCAGTTTAGGAGATTCCTCCGCTTTCTTT. It codes for CASSLGDSSAFF.

The chain joins TRBV12-3 or TRBV12-4 to TRBJ2-7, with D perhaps TRBD1 (5 bases). V lost 6 bases and J lost 0, with 9 bases in between. The CDR3 consists of 13 residues. The CDR3 nucleotides read TGTGCCAGCAGATTGACAGCCTCCTACGAGCAGTACTTC. This codes for CASRLTASYEQYF.

DNA for the CDR3: TGTGCCAGCAGCGCCTGGGACAGGGAGTATGAGACCCAGTACTTC. As protein: CASSAWDREYETQYF. V and J are TRBV9 and TRBJ2-5, with 9 bases fitting TRBD1. The J segment lost 5 bases and the V segment lost 3 bases, leaving 8 bases of the junction unmatched. Germline CDR1 is SGDLS and CDR2 is YYNGEE. This CDR3 comprises 15 residues. Variable domain in full (rest from reference TRBV9 and TRBJ2-5): DSGVTQTPKHLITATGQRVTLRCSPRSGDLSVYWYQQSLDQGLQFLIQYYNGEERAKGNILERFSAQQFPDLHSELNLSSLELGDSALYFCASSAWDREYETQYFGPGTRLLVL.

This chain connects TRBV5-4 to TRBJ2-7; the match to TRBD1 covers 8 bases. The junction had 6 bases not matched to a gene; V was cut back by 9 bases and J by 1 base. The CDR3 runs 13 residues. CDR1 is SGHNT, CDR2 YYREEE, per germline (reference sequence). The CDR3 sequence: CAKGRQGSYEQYF. The CDR3 coding sequence is TGTGCCAAAGGAAGACAGGGGTCCTACGAGCAGTACTTC.

The chain carries TRBV20-1 and TRBJ2-1, with D perhaps assigned TRBD1 or TRBD2 (6 bases each). Germline-derived CDR1 and CDR2 are DFQATT and SNEGSKA (reference sequence). Trimming pared 3 bases from V and 10 bases from J, leaving 13 bases between. The CDR3 runs to 12 residues. The CDR3 reads CSASSGASEQFF. CDR3 in DNA: TGCAGTGCTAGTTCGGGGGCTAGCGAGCAGTTCTTC.

V gene TRBV9 combines with J gene TRBJ2-7; TRBD1 agrees at 8 bases. The CDR3 extends over 16 amino acids. The J segment lost 4 bases and the V segment lost 2 bases, leaving 11 bases of the junction unmatched. Germline V gene data show CDR1 as SGDLS and CDR2 as YYNGEE. The CDR3 is CASSVSSGQDGYEQYF. In nucleotides, the CDR3 is TGTGCCAGCAGCGTGTCGTCGGGACAGGATGGTTACGAGCAGTACTTC.

DNA of the CDR3: TGTGCCTGGGGTTGGGACGAGCAGTACTTC. Protein: CAWGWDEQYF. The chain joins TRBV30 to TRBJ2-7; no reliable D call. The CDR3 is 10 amino acids. V dropped 5 bases and J dropped 5 bases, with 7 bases sitting between them. Germline CDR1 GTSNPN, CDR2 SVGIG (reference sequence). Based on the CDR3 plus reference TRBV30 and TRBJ2-7, the full variable domain is SQTIHQWPATLVQPVGSPLSLECTVEGTSNPNLYWYRQAAGRGLQLLFYSVGIGQISSEVPQNLSASRPQDRQFILSSKKLLLSDSGFYLCAWGWDEQYFGPGTRLTVT.

V and J are TRBV20-1 and TRBJ2-3; 8 bases match TRBD1. CDR1 is DFQATT and CDR2 is SNEGSKA in the germline V gene (reference sequence). J was trimmed by 3 bases and V by 6 bases; bases with no gene match: 8. The CDR3 length is 14 residues. CDR3 amino acids: CSALPDRGTDTQYF. CDR3 bases: TGCAGTGCCCTACCCGACAGGGGTACAGATACGCAGTATTTT.

This chain links TRBV11-2 with TRBJ2-7; 9 bases map to TRBD1. Trimming cost V 7 bases and J 5 bases; bases outside gene matches: 9. Germline V gives CDR1 SGHAT, CDR2 FQNNGV. CDR3 length equals 14 residues. In DNA, the CDR3 is TGTGCCAGCAACCCACAGGGGGCGTATAACGAGCAGTACTTC. Protein product: CASNPQGAYNEQYF.

This chain joins TRBV2 and TRBJ2-5; a possible D gene is TRBD2 (7 bases). Germline assignment: CDR1 SNHLY and CDR2 FYNNEI. This CDR3 is built from 12 residues. V gave up 6 bases and J gave up 6 bases, with 11 bases separating them. Written as DNA, the CDR3 is TGTGCCAGCAGGAGGGGGGGACAGACCCAGTACTTC. Its protein product is CASRRGGQTQYF.

The CDR3 sequence is CASRDRVSTDTQYF. The DNA for the CDR3 is TGCGCCAGCAGGGACAGGGTGAGCACAGATACGCAGTATTTT. The chain employs TRBV5-1 and TRBJ2-3; 8 bases are shared with TRBD1. The J segment lost 0 bases and the V segment lost 5 bases, leaving 2 bases of the junction unmatched. The CDR3 covers 14 residues. Germline V gene lookup returns CDR1 SGHRS and CDR2 YFSETQ.

The rearrangement uses TRBV7-8 and TRBJ2-7, with 9 bases aligning to TRBD2. V gave up 4 bases and J gave up 2 bases; unmatched junction bases: 9. CDR1 SGHVS and CDR2 FQNEAQ come from the germline V gene. This CDR3 has 16 residues. Written as DNA, the CDR3 is TGTGCCAGCAGCTCGGGCAGCGGGAGGAGGCCCTACGAGCAGTACTTC. It yields the protein CASSSGSGRRPYEQYF.

The V call is TRBV6-1, the J call TRBJ2-7; 7 nucleotides match TRBD2. Germline CDR1 reads MNHNS; CDR2 reads SASEGT. V shed 6 bases, J shed 6 bases, and the junction held 17 bases outside the gene matches. The CDR3 is made up of 16 amino acids. CDR3 protein: CASSPPSGGSYSEQYF. CDR3 DNA: TGTGCCAGCAGCCCCCCCTCCGGGGGGAGCTACTCCGAGCAGTACTTC.

The CDR3 coding sequence is TGTGCCTGGAACGGGGTAGGGGAAAAACTGTTTTTT. This gives the protein CAWNGVGEKLFF. The V and J genes are TRBV30 and TRBJ1-4, with no clear D. Germline V gene data show CDR1 as GTSNPN and CDR2 as SVGIG (reference sequence). The CDR3 loop spans 12 amino acids. Trimming took 4 bases from V and 8 from J, leaving 11 bases between them.

This clonotype was seen only once. The chain couples TRBV3-1 to TRBJ2-3; a weak D match, TRBD1 (6 bases). The germline gives CDR1 LGHDT, CDR2 YNNKEL (reference sequence). The V and J ends lost 0 bases and 4 bases respectively, with 14 bases between them. The CDR3 length is 16 residues. The CDR3 bases are TGTGCCAGCAGCCAAGATCACCCCAGGGGCGCAGATACGCAGTATTTT. Its protein is CASSQDHPRGADTQYF.

This chain uses TRBV20-1 with TRBJ1-2; 11 nucleotides match TRBD1. With V trimmed by 5 bases and J by 3 bases, 5 bases remained unmatched. CDR1 is DFQATT, CDR2 SNEGSKA, per germline (reference sequence). The CDR3 runs to 14 residues. CDR3 DNA sequence: TGCAGTGCTGTCGGGGACAGGGGGTACTATGGCTACACCTTC. Protein product: CSAVGDRGYYGYTF.

This clonotype has just one count. The chain employs TRBV6-5 and TRBJ2-7, with D uncertain. V lost 0 bases to trimming and J lost 3 bases, with 12 bases between them. Per the germline V gene, CDR1 is MNHEY and CDR2 is SVGAGI. The CDR3 sequence is 15 residues long. In DNA form, the CDR3 reads TGTGCCAGCAGTTACTCGTTCCAGGACCACTACGAGCAGTACTTC. This codes for CASSYSFQDHYEQYF.

V usage is TRBV20-1 and J usage is TRBJ2-1, with 10 bases identical to TRBD2. The J segment lost 6 bases and the V segment lost 5 bases, leaving 10 bases of the junction unmatched. This CDR3 has 15 residues. Germline CDR1 reads DFQATT; CDR2 reads SNEGSKA (reference sequence). Here the CDR3 DNA reads TGCAGTGCTGTCCCCGTTCTAGCGGGAGTCAATGAGCAGTTCTTC. This encodes CSAVPVLAGVNEQFF.

V is TRBV3-1 and J is TRBJ2-3; unclear D gene. Trimming cost V 3 bases and J 4 bases, with 14 bases left between them. The CDR3 contains 15 residues. Germline-derived CDR1 and CDR2 are LGHDT and YNNKEL (reference sequence). The CDR3 DNA reads as TGTGCCAGCAGCCACAGCGATGTCTGGGCAGATACGCAGTATTTT. It translates to CASSHSDVWADTQYF.

The J gene is TRBJ2-1, the V gene TRBV5-4; tentatively, D is TRBD1 or TRBD2 (6 bases each). V lost 4 bases and J lost 6, with 14 bases in between. Germline CDR1 and CDR2: SGHNT and YYREEE (reference sequence). This CDR3 is 14 amino acids long. CDR3 residues: CASSPQGLFNEQFF. In nucleotides, the CDR3 is TGTGCCAGCAGCCCACAGGGACTCTTCAATGAGCAGTTCTTC. The full variable domain, with the rest looked up from reference TRBV5-4 and TRBJ2-1, is ETGVTQSPTHLIKTRGQQVTLRCSSQSGHNTVSWYQQALGQGPQFIFQYYREEENGRGNFPPRFSGLQFPNYSSELNVNALELDDSALYLCASSPQGLFNEQFFGPGTRLTVL.

V is TRBV30 and J is TRBJ1-1; D not certain. V was clipped by 8 bases and J by 0 bases, with 10 bases between them. From germline, CDR1 is GTSNPN and CDR2 SVGIG (reference sequence). The CDR3 loop spans 12 amino acids. The CDR3 region has the DNA TGTGCCCGCAACAGATTGAACACTGAAGCTTTCTTT. Protein sequence: CARNRLNTEAFF. Based on the CDR3 plus reference TRBV30 and TRBJ1-1, the full variable domain is SQTIHQWPATLVQPVGSPLSLECTVEGTSNPNLYWYRQAAGRGLQLLFYSVGIGQISSEVPQNLSASRPQDRQFILSSKKLLLSDSGFYLCARNRLNTEAFFGQGTRLTVV.

This clonotype is a singleton in its sample. The chain couples TRBV19 to TRBJ1-1, with TRBD1 as a possible D gene (6 bases). This CDR3 contains 12 residues. Germline assignment: CDR1 LNHDA and CDR2 SQIVND (reference sequence). V was pared by 9 bases and J by 3 bases, with 11 bases between. The CDR3 DNA is TGTGCCAGCAAGGACAGTTACACTGAAGCTTTCTTT. Protein: CASKDSYTEAFF.

The V and J genes are TRBV12-3 or TRBV12-4 and TRBJ2-1, with 8 bases identical to TRBD1. The J segment lost 4 bases and the V segment lost 2 bases, leaving 4 bases of the junction unmatched. This CDR3 region has 15 residues. DNA of the CDR3: TGTGCCAGCAGTTTACAGGGGGCGGGTTACAATGAGCAGTTCTTC. Encoded protein: CASSLQGAGYNEQFF.

The V and J genes are TRBV9 and TRBJ2-3; 8 nucleotides match TRBD2. The V gene end was trimmed by 0 bases and the J gene end by 1 base; junction bases not matched to a gene: 7. This CDR3 region has 17 residues. The V gene's germline CDR1 is SGDLS and CDR2 YYNGEE. The CDR3 region has the DNA TGTGCCAGCAGCGTAGGATTAGCGGGATCAGGCACAGATACGCAGTATTTT. It codes for CASSVGLAGSGTDTQYF.

The chain carries TRBV4-2 and TRBJ2-7; D gene unclear. Germline CDR1 and CDR2: LGHNA and YNFKEQ. The CDR3 is 15 residues long. V lost 0 bases and J lost 6, with 15 bases in between. The DNA of the CDR3 is TGTGCCAGCAGCCAAGATCTCTCTCGGGTGGGCGAGCAGTACTTC. Translation: CASSQDLSRVGEQYF.

The V and J genes are TRBV20-1 and TRBJ1-1; D gene ambiguous. This CDR3 region has 12 residues. Trimming took 8 bases from V and 0 from J, leaving 10 bases between them. Germline V lookup: CDR1 DFQATT, CDR2 SNEGSKA (reference sequence). The CDR3 DNA follows: TGCAGTTGCGACACGATGAACACTGAAGCTTTCTTT. Translation gives CSCDTMNTEAFF.